One sample yielded the 25 T cell receptor beta chains listed below, sequenced in a study of shared clonotypes between healthy human individuals. TCRdb's copy holds only in-frame clones and misses some; the assay was immunoSEQ multiplex PCR. The data contain about 960,000 clones, about 80% of them seen just once; the ten biggest clones take up 1.5%. Sequencing was performed on memory CD4+ T cells sorted from blood. Subset specified: CD45RA-negative fraction. Receptors were obtained from a man younger than 35 in good health.

The chain carries TRBV6-6 and TRBJ1-5; D is possibly TRBD1 (5 bases). The V end was cut by 3 bases, the J end by 2 bases, with 14 bases between. Germline CDR1 and CDR2: MNHNY and SVGAGI (reference sequence). CDR3 length: 16 residues. Here the CDR3 DNA reads TGTGCCAGCAGTTATAGTTCCAGGGCTGGCAATCAGCCCCAGCATTTT. This sequence encodes CASSYSSRAGNQPQHF.

The table lists this clone with a count of one. The chain links TRBV28 to TRBJ1-2; a possible D gene is TRBD1 (5 bases). Looked up from germline, CDR1 is MDHEN and CDR2 is SYDVKM. The CDR3 is 14 amino acids. Trimming pared 5 bases from V and 4 bases from J, leaving 14 bases between. CDR3 loop: CASSGRGEGYGYTF. The DNA of the CDR3 is TGTGCCAGCAGTGGCCGGGGGGAGGGCTATGGCTACACCTTC.

The chain is built from TRBV5-1 and TRBJ2-1; 8 nucleotides align to TRBD1. V lost 2 bases, J lost 8 bases, and 9 bases stayed unmatched. From germline, CDR1 is SGHRS and CDR2 YFSETQ. The CDR3 has 15 residues. The CDR3 protein is CASSFSSQGADEQFF. CDR3 nucleotide sequence: TGCGCCAGCAGCTTTAGTAGCCAGGGGGCGGATGAGCAGTTCTTC.

The chain joins TRBV9 to TRBJ2-7; a weak D match, TRBD1 (5 bases). The CDR3 covers 15 residues. V gave up 0 bases and J gave up 2 bases, with 12 bases separating them. Germline CDR1 and CDR2: SGDLS and YYNGEE. The CDR3 here is CASSVGPPGTYEQYF. CDR3 nucleotide sequence: TGTGCCAGCAGCGTAGGTCCCCCAGGGACCTACGAGCAGTACTTC.

The chain combines TRBV5-1 with TRBJ2-5, with a weak D call TRBD1 (6 bases). Trimming took 4 bases from V and 2 from J, leaving 15 bases between them. Germline V gives CDR1 SGHRS, CDR2 YFSETQ. The CDR3 covers 15 residues. For the CDR3, the DNA is TGCGCCAGCAGCCCGCTGGTGGGGGCACAAGAGACCCAGTACTTC. This codes for CASSPLVGAQETQYF.

The V call is TRBV5-1, the J call TRBJ2-5, with 9 bases identical to TRBD1. The trim removed 4 bases at V and 5 bases at J, leaving 15 bases unmatched. The CDR3 spans 17 residues. Germline loops: CDR1 SGHRS, CDR2 YFSETQ. CDR3 coding DNA: TGCGCCAGCAGCACGGGACAGGGCCGTTCCTTAACCGAGACCCAGTACTTC. Encoded protein: CASSTGQGRSLTETQYF.

The J gene is TRBJ2-7, the V gene TRBV13, with TRBD2 matching 7 bases. The junction had 6 bases not matched to a gene; V was cut back by 2 bases and J by 5 bases. The V gene's germline CDR1 is PRHDT and CDR2 FYEKMQ (reference sequence). CDR3 size: 14 residues. In DNA, the CDR3 is TGTGCCAGCAGCTTACGCGGGAGCGAGGACGAGCAGTACTTC. Its protein product is CASSLRGSEDEQYF.

For this clone: A single base is all that separates this from a far larger clone, so a read error is likely. The identical CDR3 is also encoded by other nucleotide sequences in the sample. The chain uses TRBV30 and TRBJ1-2; no firm D call. CDR1 and CDR2 (germline): GTSNPN, SVGIG (reference sequence). The V end was cut by 0 bases, the J end by 8 bases, with 7 bases between. This CDR3 contains 11 residues. The CDR3 nucleotides read TGTGCCTGGAGTGTGATGGGGGGCTACACCTTC. It is translated as CAWSVMGGYTF.

J is TRBJ2-5 and V is TRBV25-1; D remains unclear. V was trimmed by 0 bases and J by 1 base, leaving 12 bases between them. This CDR3 has 16 residues. CDR1 is MGHDK and CDR2 is SYGVNS in the germline V gene. CDR3 sequence: CASSEYDPNFQETQYF. DNA for the CDR3: TGTGCCAGCAGTGAATACGACCCTAACTTCCAAGAGACCCAGTACTTC.

The genes are TRBV19 and TRBJ2-1; D remains unclear. Trimming pared 5 bases from V and 9 bases from J, leaving 17 bases between. The CDR3 spans 14 residues. Germline CDR1 reads LNHDA; CDR2 reads SQIVND (reference sequence). CDR3 nucleotides: TGTGCCAGTAGTCCCTCGACACCGGTCGGTGAGCAGTTCTTC. Its protein product is CASSPSTPVGEQFF.

The CDR3 here is CASRKAGSSYEQYF. As DNA, the CDR3 is TGTGCCAGTAGAAAGGCGGGAAGCTCCTACGAGCAGTACTTC. The V and J genes are TRBV19 and TRBJ2-7, with D possibly TRBD2 on 6 matching bases. Trimming took off 6 bases at V and 0 bases at J, with 12 bases between the two ends. There are 14 residues in the CDR3. Germline V gene sequence: CDR1 LNHDA, CDR2 SQIVND (reference sequence).

This clone was observed a handful of times. CDR3 residues: CAHSGGGASGYTF. CDR3 coding DNA: TGTGCCCACAGTGGAGGGGGGGCGTCTGGCTACACCTTC. V is TRBV30 and J is TRBJ1-2, with D possibly matching TRBD1 (6 bases). The CDR3 covers 13 residues. Germline V CDR1 and CDR2: GTSNPN, SVGIG (reference sequence). Trimming removed 8 bases at V and 7 bases at J, with 20 bases between.

This clone was counted a few times. This specimen includes other DNA sequences encoding the same CDR3. This chain connects TRBV4-2 to TRBJ2-1; 8 bases agree with TRBD2. The V and J ends lost 4 bases and 7 bases, in that order; junction bases with no gene match: 12. CDR3 length: 16 amino acids. Looked up from germline, CDR1 is LGHNA and CDR2 is YNFKEQ. CDR3 sequence reads: CASSRPASGGRNEQFF. Written as DNA, the CDR3 is TGTGCCAGCAGCCGTCCGGCTTCGGGAGGGCGAAATGAGCAGTTCTTC.

This chain joins TRBV21-1 and TRBJ2-7; TRBD2 is the table's D call, not checked against the DNA. TRBV21-1 constitutes a pseudogene. CDR3 length: 14 amino acids. CDR3: CASSKREDSYEQYF. The CDR3 DNA reads TGTGCCAGCAGCAAGCGGGAGGACTCCTACGAGCAGTACTTC.

The V call is TRBV7-2, the J call TRBJ1-5, with D possibly being TRBD1 (5 bases). Germline lookup yields CDR1 SGHTA and CDR2 FQGNSA. V lost 3 bases to trimming and J lost 1 base, with 10 bases between them. This CDR3 is 15 amino acids long. The CDR3 DNA sequence: TGTGCCAGCAGCTTCGGAGGGACGAGCAATCAGCCCCAGCATTTT. The encoded protein is CASSFGGTSNQPQHF. The variable domain in full, completed from reference TRBV7-2 and TRBJ1-5, reads GAGVSQSPSNKVTEKGKDVELRCDPISGHTALYWYRQSLGQGLEFLIYFQGNSAPDKSGLPSDRFSAERTGGSVSTLTIQRTQQEDSAVYLCASSFGGTSNQPQHFGDGTRLSIL.

Ten or more counts support this clone. This chain connects TRBV19 to TRBJ1-5, with no clear D. Germline V CDR1 and CDR2: LNHDA, SQIVND (reference sequence). The V end was cut by 3 bases, the J end by 5 bases, with 14 bases between. The CDR3 covers 15 residues. The CDR3 nucleotides are TGTGCCAGTAGTATGGGCAGCGGTAGGGATCAGCCCCAGCATTTT. Amino acids: CASSMGSGRDQPQHF.

V is TRBV28 and J is TRBJ1-4; 7 nucleotides agree with TRBD1. Trimming cost V 1 base and J 8 bases; bases outside gene matches: 4. In germline, CDR1 is MDHEN, CDR2 SYDVKM. This CDR3 has 14 residues. The CDR3 is CASSLSGGGEKLFF. The CDR3 bases are TGTGCCAGCAGTTTATCAGGGGGAGGGGAAAAACTGTTTTTT.

The chain uses TRBV6-5 and TRBJ2-5; no clear D. Trimming stripped 3 bases from V and 6 bases from J, with 8 bases between. CDR1 and CDR2 (germline): MNHEY, SVGAGI. The CDR3 extends over 12 amino acids. The CDR3 nucleotides read TGTGCCAGCAGTTATGACGTGAAGACCCAGTACTTC. This sequence encodes CASSYDVKTQYF.

The chain links TRBV2 to TRBJ2-7; 7 nucleotides match TRBD1. The CDR3 has 14 residues. The V gene's germline CDR1 is SNHLY and CDR2 FYNNEI. Trimming took 4 bases from V and 1 from J; bases not matched to a gene: 4. The CDR3: CASSAAGGSYEQYF. CDR3 sequence (DNA): TGTGCCAGCAGTGCAGCAGGGGGATCCTACGAGCAGTACTTC.

This clone was picked up a small number of times. V and J are TRBV7-9 and TRBJ1-1; D is uncertain. CDR1 SEHNR and CDR2 FQNEAQ come from the germline V gene (reference sequence). The CDR3 is 13 residues long. V was trimmed by 1 base and J by 1 base, leaving 4 bases between them. The CDR3 DNA follows: TGTGCCAGCAGCTTAGAGAGGAACACTGAAGCTTTCTTT. This encodes CASSLERNTEAFF.

This clone was observed a single time. The J gene is TRBJ2-5, the V gene TRBV5-1; D ambiguous. Deletions cut 0 bases from V and 5 bases from J, with 14 bases between. Germline V gene sequence: CDR1 SGHRS, CDR2 YFSETQ. This CDR3 has 15 residues. The CDR3 here is CASSLAGQTFETQYF. The CDR3 DNA is TGCGCCAGCAGCTTGGCGGGTCAGACATTCGAGACCCAGTACTTC.

J is TRBJ2-7 and V is TRBV10-2; D is uncertain. The CDR3 has 12 residues. Deletions cut 1 base from V and 0 bases from J, with 1 base between. Germline CDR1 reads WSHSY; CDR2 reads SAAADI. CDR3 nucleotide sequence: TGCGCCAGCAGTGAGTTCTCCTACGAGCAGTACTTC. This translates into CASSEFSYEQYF.

The genes are TRBV7-2 and TRBJ2-1, with 9 bases matching TRBD1. The CDR3 runs to 14 residues. Per germline, CDR1 SGHTA and CDR2 FQGNSA. V trimming: 5 bases; J trimming: 7 bases; junction bases outside the gene matches: 6. The CDR3 DNA is TGTGCCAGCAGCCACGGGACAGGGTGGAATGAGCAGTTCTTC. Translated, it gives CASSHGTGWNEQFF.

This chain joins TRBV11-2 and TRBJ2-2, with D tentatively TRBD2 (5 bases). This CDR3 has 16 amino acids. Germline V lookup: CDR1 SGHAT, CDR2 FQNNGV. The V and J ends lost 5 bases and 1 base respectively, with 14 bases between them. DNA of the CDR3: TGTGCCAGCAGCCTGAGTGCCGGGATGAACACCGGGGAGCTGTTTTTT. It codes for CASSLSAGMNTGELFF.

This chain connects TRBV5-1 to TRBJ1-6; D unresolved. Between the trimmed V and J ends, which lost 0 bases and 7 bases, there was a span of 8 bases. This CDR3 region has 14 residues. Germline V gives CDR1 SGHRS, CDR2 YFSETQ. CDR3 sequence reads: CASSLEQKNSPLHF. The CDR3 nucleotides are TGCGCCAGCAGCTTGGAACAGAAGAATTCACCCCTCCACTTT. The whole variable domain, remainder taken from reference TRBV5-1 and TRBJ1-6, is KAGVTQTPRYLIKTRGQQVTLSCSPISGHRSVSWYQQTPGQGLQFLFEYFSETQRNKGNFPGRFSGRQFSNSRSEMNVSTLELGDSALYLCASSLEQKNSPLHFGNGTRLTVT.